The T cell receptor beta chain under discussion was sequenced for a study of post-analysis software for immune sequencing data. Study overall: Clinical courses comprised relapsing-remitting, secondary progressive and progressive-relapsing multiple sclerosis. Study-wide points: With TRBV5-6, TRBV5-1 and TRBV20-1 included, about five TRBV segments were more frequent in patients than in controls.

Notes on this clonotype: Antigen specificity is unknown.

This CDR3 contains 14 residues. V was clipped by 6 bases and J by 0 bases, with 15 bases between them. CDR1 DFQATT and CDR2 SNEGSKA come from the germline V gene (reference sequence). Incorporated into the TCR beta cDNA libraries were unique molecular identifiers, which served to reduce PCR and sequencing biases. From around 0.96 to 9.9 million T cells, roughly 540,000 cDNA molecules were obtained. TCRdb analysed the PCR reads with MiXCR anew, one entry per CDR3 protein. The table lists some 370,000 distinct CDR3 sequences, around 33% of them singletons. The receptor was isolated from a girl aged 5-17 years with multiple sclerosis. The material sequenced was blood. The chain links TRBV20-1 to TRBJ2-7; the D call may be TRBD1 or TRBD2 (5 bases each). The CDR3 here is CSALHGTASYEQYF. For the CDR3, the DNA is TGCAGTGCCCTACACGGGACGGCCTCCTACGAGCAGTACTTC.